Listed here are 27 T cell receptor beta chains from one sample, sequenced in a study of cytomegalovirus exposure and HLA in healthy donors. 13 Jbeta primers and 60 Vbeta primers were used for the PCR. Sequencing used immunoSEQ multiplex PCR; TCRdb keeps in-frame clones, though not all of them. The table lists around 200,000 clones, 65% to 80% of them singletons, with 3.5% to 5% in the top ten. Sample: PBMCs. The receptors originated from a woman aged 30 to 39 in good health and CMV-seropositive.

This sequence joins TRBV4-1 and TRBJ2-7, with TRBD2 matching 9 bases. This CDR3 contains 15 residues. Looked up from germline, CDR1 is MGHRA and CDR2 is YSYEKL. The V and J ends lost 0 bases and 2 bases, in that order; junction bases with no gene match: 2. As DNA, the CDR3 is TGCGCCAGCAGCCAAGAGGAGCGGGGGGCCTACGAGCAGTACTTC. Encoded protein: CASSQEERGAYEQYF.

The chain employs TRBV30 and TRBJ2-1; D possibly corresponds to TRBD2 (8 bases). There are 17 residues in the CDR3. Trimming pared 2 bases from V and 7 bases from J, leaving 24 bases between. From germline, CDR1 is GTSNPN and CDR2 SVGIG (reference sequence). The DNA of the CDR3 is TGTGCCTGGAGTCAGGGGGTTTTTGGCGGGAGGAAGAATGAGCAGTTCTTC. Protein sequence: CAWSQGVFGGRKNEQFF.

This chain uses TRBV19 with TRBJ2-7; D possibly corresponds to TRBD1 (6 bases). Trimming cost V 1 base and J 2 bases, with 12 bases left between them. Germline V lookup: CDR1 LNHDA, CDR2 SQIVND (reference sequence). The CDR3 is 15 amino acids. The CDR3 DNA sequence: TGTGCCAGTAGTATAGGAACAGGGCCCGCCTACGAGCAGTACTTC. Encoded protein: CASSIGTGPAYEQYF.

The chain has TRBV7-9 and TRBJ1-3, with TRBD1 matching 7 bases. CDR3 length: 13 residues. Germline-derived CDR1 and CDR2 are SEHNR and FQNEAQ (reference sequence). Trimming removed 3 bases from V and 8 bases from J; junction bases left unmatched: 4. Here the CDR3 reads CASSFGQEDTIYF. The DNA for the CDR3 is TGTGCCAGCAGCTTTGGACAGGAAGACACCATATATTTT.

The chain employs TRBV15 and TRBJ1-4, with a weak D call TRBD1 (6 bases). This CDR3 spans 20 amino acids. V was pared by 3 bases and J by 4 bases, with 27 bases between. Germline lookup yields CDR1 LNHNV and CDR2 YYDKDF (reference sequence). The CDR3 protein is CATSSLFFTGNGENNEKLFF. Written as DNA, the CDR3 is TGTGCCACCAGCAGCCTATTTTTTACAGGGAATGGTGAGAATAATGAAAAACTGTTTTTT.

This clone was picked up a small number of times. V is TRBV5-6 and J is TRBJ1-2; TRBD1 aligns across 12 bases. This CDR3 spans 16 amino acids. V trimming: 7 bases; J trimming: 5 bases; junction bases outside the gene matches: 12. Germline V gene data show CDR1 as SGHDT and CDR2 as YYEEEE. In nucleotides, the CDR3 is TGTGCCAGCGGGATTGGGACAGGGGGCGCTTATTATGGCTACACCTTC. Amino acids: CASGIGTGGAYYGYTF.

The CDR3 is CASSYGSGSTQYF. DNA of the CDR3: TGTGCCAGCAGTTATGGATCAGGCTCAACGCAGTATTTT. The chain carries TRBV6-5 and TRBJ2-3; D call uncertain. The CDR3 sequence is 13 residues long. CDR1 is MNHEY, CDR2 SVGAGI, per germline. V lost 3 bases and J lost 9, with 13 bases in between.

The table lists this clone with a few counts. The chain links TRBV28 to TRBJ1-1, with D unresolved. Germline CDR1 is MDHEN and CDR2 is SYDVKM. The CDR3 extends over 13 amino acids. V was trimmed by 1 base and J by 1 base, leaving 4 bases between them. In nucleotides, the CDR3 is TGTGCCAGCAGTTTATCCCAGAACACTGAAGCTTTCTTT. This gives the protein CASSLSQNTEAFF.

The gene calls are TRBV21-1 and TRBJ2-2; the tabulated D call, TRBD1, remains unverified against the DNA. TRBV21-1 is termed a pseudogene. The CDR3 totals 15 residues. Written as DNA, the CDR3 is TGTGCCAGCAGCCAGGGGAACGCGAACACCGGGGAGCTGTTTTTT. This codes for CASSQGNANTGELFF.

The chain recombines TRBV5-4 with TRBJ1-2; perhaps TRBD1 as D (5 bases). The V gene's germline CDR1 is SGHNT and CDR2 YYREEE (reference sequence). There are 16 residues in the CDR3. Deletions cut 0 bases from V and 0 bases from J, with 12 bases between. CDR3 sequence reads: CASSLASRGANYGYTF. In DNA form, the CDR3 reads TGTGCCAGCAGCTTGGCTTCGCGGGGGGCTAACTATGGCTACACCTTC.

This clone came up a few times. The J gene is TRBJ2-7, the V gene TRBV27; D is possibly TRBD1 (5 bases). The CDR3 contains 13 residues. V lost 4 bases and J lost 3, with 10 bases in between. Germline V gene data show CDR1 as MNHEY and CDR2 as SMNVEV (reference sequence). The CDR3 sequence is CASSSDRSYEQYF. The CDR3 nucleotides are TGTGCCAGCAGTTCAGACAGAAGCTACGAGCAGTACTTC.

The chain's CDR3 is CASSGPLRGKGQFF. In DNA, the CDR3 is TGTGCCAGCAGTGGCCCCCTGAGGGGGAAAGGGCAGTTCTTC. The genes are TRBV2 and TRBJ2-1, with D possibly TRBD1 on 6 matching bases. The CDR3 covers 14 residues. Germline loops: CDR1 SNHLY, CDR2 FYNNEI. Trimming took off 4 bases at V and 12 bases at J, with 19 bases between the two ends. The full variable domain, completed using reference TRBV2 and TRBJ2-1, is EPEVTQTPSHQVTQMGQEVILRCVPISNHLYFYWYRQILGQKVEFLVSFYNNEISEKSEIFDDQFSVERPDGSNFTLKIRSTKLEDSAMYFCASSGPLRGKGQFFGPGTRLTVL.

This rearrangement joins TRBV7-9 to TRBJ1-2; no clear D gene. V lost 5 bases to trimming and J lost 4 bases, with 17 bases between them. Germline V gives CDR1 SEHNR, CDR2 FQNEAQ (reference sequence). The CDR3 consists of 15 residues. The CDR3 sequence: CASSKGAPGGYGYTF. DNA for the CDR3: TGTGCCAGCAGCAAAGGAGCACCCGGAGGCTATGGCTACACCTTC.

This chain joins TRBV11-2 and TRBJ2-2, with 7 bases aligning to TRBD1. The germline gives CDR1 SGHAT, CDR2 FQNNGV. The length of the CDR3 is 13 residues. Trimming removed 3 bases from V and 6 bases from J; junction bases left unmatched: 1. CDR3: CASSFTGAGELFF. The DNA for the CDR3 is TGTGCCAGCAGCTTTACAGGGGCCGGGGAGCTGTTTTTT.

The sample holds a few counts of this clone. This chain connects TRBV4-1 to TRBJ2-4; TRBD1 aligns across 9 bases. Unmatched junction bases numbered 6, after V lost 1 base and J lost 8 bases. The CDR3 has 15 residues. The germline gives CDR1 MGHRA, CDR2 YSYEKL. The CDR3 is CASSQVGTGRDIQYF. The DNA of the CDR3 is TGCGCCAGCAGCCAAGTTGGGACAGGGAGAGACATTCAGTACTTC.

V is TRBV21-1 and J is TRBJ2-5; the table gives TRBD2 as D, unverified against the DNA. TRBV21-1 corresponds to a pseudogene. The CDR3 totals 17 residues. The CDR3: CASSKGQGPGWGETQYF. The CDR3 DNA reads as TGTGCCAGCAGCAAAGGACAAGGGCCGGGGTGGGGAGAGACCCAGTACTTC.

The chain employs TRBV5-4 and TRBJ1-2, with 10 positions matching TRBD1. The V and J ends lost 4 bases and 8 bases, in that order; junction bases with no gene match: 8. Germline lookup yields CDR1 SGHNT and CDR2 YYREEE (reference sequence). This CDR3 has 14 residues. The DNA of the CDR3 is TGTGCCAGCAGCAGCACCGGGACAGGGGAAGGCTACACCTTC. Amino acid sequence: CASSSTGTGEGYTF.

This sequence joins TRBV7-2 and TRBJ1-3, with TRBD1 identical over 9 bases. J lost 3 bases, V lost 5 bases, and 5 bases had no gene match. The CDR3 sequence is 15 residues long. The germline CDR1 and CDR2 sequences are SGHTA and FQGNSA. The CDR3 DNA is TGTGCCAGCAGCCTGACAGGGGGTGGTGGAAACACCATATATTTT. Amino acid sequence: CASSLTGGGGNTIYF.

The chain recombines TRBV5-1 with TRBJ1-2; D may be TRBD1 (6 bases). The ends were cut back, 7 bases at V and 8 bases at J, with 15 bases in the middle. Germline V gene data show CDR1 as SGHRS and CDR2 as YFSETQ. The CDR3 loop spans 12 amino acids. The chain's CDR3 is CASGQPPDGYTF. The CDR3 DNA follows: TGCGCCAGCGGACAGCCTCCGGACGGCTACACCTTC.

CDR3 amino acids: CASSLLASGGETQYF. The CDR3, as DNA: TGTGCCAGCAGTTTATTGGCTAGCGGAGGAGAGACCCAGTACTTC. This chain joins TRBV27 and TRBJ2-5, with 7 bases that match TRBD2. The junction had 6 bases not matched to a gene; V was cut back by 1 base and J by 4 bases. The length of the CDR3 is 15 residues. The germline gives CDR1 MNHEY, CDR2 SMNVEV (reference sequence).

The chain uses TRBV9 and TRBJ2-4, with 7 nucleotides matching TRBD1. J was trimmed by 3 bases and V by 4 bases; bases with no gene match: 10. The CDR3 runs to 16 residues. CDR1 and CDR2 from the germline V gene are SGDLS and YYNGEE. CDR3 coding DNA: TGTGCCAGCAGCCCTCACGCTCGGACAGGCAAAAACATTCAGTACTTC. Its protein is CASSPHARTGKNIQYF.

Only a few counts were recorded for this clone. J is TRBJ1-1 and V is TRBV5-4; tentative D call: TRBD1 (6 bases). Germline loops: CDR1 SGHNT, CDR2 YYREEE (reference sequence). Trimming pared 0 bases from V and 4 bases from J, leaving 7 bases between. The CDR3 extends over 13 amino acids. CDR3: CASSLEGGTEAFF. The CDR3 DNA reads TGTGCCAGCAGCTTGGAAGGGGGCACTGAAGCTTTCTTT.

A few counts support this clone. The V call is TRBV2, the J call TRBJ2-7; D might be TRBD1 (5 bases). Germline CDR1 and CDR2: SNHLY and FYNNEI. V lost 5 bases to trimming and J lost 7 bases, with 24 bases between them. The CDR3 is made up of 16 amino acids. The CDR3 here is CASSQRGFSGLSEQYF. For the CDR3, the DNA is TGTGCCAGCAGTCAAAGGGGCTTCTCAGGGTTGAGTGAGCAGTACTTC. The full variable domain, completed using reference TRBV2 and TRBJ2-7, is EPEVTQTPSHQVTQMGQEVILRCVPISNHLYFYWYRQILGQKVEFLVSFYNNEISEKSEIFDDQFSVERPDGSNFTLKIRSTKLEDSAMYFCASSQRGFSGLSEQYFGPGTRLTVT.

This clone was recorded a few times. CDR3 protein: CASSLGLADTYEQYF. In DNA form, the CDR3 reads TGCGCCAGCAGCTTGGGGCTAGCGGATACCTACGAGCAGTACTTC. The chain employs TRBV5-1 and TRBJ2-7; TRBD2 matches at 7 bases. This CDR3 has 15 amino acids. With V trimmed by 0 bases and J by 2 bases, 5 bases remained unmatched. Germline V CDR1 and CDR2: SGHRS, YFSETQ.

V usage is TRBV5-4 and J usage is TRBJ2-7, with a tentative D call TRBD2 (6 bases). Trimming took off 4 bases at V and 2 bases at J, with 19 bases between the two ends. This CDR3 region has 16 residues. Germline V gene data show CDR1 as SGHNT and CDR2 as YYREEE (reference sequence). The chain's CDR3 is CASSLPLSSEAYEQYF. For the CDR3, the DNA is TGTGCCAGCAGCCTCCCCCTTTCTAGCGAGGCCTACGAGCAGTACTTC.

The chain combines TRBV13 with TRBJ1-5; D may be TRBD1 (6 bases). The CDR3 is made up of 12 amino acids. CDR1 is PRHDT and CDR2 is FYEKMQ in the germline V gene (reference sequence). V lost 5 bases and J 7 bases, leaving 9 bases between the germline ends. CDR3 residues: CASSARGQPQHF. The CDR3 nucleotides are TGTGCCAGCAGCGCCAGGGGCCAGCCCCAGCATTTT.

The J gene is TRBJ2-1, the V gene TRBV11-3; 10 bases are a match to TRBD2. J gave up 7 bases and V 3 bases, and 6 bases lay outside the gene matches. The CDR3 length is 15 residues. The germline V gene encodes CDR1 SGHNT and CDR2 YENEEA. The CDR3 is CASSLGSGRTNEQFF. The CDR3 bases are TGTGCCAGCAGCTTGGGTAGCGGGAGGACGAATGAGCAGTTCTTC.